This TCR beta chain was sequenced in a study of shared clonotypes between healthy human individuals. Study-level results: Memory subsets had estimated richness that was generally smaller than that of naive subsets. Sequencing depth was expected to influence donor clonotype sharing.

On this clone: The target antigen is unknown.

Template for every sorted-subset replicate PCR totaled approximately 200 ng DNA, tens of thousands of T cell genomes. Only in-frame clones appear in the TCRdb table, and some are missing; sequencing was by immunoSEQ multiplex PCR. There are roughly 2.5 million clones in the sample; around nine tenths occur only once, and over 0.12% lies in the top ten. This sequence originates from a man between 18 and 35 years old in good health. The sample taken for sequencing was naive CD4+ T cells sorted from blood. The subset: CD45RA+ positively selected.

CDR3 region: CASSELSLAGGGNEQFF. CDR3 bases: TGCGCCAGCAGTGAGTTATCCCTAGCGGGAGGGGGAAATGAGCAGTTCTTC. The chain combines TRBV10-1 with TRBJ2-1; 12 nucleotides align to TRBD2. V trimming: 1 base; J trimming: 7 bases; junction bases outside the gene matches: 8. Per germline, CDR1 WNHNN and CDR2 SYGVQD (reference sequence). The CDR3 extends over 17 amino acids.